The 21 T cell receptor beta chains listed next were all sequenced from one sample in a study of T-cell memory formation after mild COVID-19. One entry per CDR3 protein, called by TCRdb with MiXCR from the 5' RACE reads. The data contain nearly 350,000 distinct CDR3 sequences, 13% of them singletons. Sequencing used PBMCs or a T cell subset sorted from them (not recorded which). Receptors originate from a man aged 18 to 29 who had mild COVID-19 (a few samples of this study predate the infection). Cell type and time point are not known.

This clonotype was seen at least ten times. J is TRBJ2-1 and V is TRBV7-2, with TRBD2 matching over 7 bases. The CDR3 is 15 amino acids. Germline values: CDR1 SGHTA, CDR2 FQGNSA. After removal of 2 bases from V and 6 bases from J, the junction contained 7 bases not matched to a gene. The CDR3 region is CASSLRASGLNEQFF. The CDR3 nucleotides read TGTGCCAGCAGCTTAAGGGCTAGCGGCCTCAATGAGCAGTTCTTC.

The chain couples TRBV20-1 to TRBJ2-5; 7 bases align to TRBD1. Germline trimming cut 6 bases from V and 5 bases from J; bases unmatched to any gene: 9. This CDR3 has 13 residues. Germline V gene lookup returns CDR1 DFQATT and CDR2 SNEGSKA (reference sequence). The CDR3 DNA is TGCAGTGCCGCTCCCGACAGGGCGGAGACCCAGTACTTC. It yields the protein CSAAPDRAETQYF.

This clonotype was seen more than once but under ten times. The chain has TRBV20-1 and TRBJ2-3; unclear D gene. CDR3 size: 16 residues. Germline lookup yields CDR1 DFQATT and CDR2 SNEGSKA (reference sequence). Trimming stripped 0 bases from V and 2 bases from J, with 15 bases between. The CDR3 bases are TGCAGTGCTAGAGAAGCCCACCGCGCCTACACAGATACGCAGTATTTT. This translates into CSAREAHRAYTDTQYF.

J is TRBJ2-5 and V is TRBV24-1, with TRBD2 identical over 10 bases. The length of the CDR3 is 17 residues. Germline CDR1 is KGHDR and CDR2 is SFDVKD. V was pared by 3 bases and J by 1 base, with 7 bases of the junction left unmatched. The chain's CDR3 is CATSDHLRTSGQETQYF. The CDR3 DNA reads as TGTGCCACCAGTGATCACCTTAGGACTAGCGGCCAAGAGACCCAGTACTTC.

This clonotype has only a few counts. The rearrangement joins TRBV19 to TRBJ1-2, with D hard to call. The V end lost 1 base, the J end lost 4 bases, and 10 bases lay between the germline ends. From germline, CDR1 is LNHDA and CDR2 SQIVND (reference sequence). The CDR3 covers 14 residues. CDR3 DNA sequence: TGTGCCAGTAGTATAGTTGCAGATTTCTATGGCTACACCTTC. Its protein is CASSIVADFYGYTF.

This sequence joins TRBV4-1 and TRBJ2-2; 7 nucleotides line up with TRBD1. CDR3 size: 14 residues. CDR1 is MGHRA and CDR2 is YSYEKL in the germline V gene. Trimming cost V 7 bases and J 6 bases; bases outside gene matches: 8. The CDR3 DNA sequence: TGCGCCAGCACCTTGAACAGGGGCGCCGGGGAGCTGTTTTTT. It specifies CASTLNRGAGELFF.

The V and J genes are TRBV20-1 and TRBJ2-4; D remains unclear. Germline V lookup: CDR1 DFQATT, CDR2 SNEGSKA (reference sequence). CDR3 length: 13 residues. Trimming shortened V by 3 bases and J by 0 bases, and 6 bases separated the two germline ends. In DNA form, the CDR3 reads TGCAGTGCTAGGAGTCTAGCCAAAAACATTCAGTACTTC. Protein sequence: CSARSLAKNIQYF.

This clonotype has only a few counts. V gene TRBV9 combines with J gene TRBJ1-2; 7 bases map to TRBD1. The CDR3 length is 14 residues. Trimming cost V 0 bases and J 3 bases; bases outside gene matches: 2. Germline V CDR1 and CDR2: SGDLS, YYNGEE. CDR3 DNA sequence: TGTGCCAGCAGCGTAGACAGGGGCGACTATGGCTACACCTTC. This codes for CASSVDRGDYGYTF.

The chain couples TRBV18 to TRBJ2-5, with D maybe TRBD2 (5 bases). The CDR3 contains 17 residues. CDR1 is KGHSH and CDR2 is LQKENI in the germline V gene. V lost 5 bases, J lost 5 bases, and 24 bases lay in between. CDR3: CASSVPTSSGYSETQYF. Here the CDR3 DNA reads TGTGCCAGCTCAGTACCCACCTCTTCGGGGTATTCGGAGACCCAGTACTTC.

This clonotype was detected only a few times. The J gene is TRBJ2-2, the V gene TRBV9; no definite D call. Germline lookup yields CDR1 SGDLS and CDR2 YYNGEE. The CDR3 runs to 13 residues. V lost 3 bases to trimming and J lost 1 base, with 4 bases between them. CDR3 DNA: TGTGCCAGCAGCGATGTGAACACCGGGGAGCTGTTTTTT. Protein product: CASSDVNTGELFF.

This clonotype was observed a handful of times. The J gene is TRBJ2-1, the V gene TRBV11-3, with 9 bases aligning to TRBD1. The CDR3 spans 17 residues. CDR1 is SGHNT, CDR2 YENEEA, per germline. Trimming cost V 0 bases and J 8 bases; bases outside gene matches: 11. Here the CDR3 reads CASSLDSYRGLLDEQFF. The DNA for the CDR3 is TGTGCCAGCAGCTTAGATTCTTACAGGGGGCTGCTCGATGAGCAGTTCTTC.

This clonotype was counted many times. Here the CDR3 reads CASSFSGGSYNEQFF. Here the CDR3 DNA reads TGTGCCAGCAGCTTCAGCGGGGGCTCCTACAATGAGCAGTTCTTC. This chain joins TRBV7-2 and TRBJ2-1; 8 positions agree with TRBD2. Germline assignment: CDR1 SGHTA and CDR2 FQGNSA. Trimming at V came to 3 bases and at J to 0 bases, leaving 1 base not matched to a gene. CDR3 length: 15 amino acids.

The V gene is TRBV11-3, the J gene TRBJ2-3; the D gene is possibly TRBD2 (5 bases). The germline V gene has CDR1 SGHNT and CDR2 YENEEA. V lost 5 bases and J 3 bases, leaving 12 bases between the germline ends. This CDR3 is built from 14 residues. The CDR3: CASSPLGGTDTQYF. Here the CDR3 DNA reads TGTGCCAGCAGCCCACTGGGCGGGACAGATACGCAGTATTTT.

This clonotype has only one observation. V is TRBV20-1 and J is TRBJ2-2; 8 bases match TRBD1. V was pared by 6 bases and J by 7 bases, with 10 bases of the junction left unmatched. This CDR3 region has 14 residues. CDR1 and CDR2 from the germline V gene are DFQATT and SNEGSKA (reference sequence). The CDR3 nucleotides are TGCAGTGCCTCCAGGACAGGGCGGTACGGGGAGCTGTTTTTT. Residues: CSASRTGRYGELFF.

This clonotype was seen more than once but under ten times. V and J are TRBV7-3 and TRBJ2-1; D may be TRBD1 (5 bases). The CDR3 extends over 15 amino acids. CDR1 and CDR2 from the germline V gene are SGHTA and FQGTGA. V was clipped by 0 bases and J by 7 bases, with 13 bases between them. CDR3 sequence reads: CASSLTGPLRNEQFF. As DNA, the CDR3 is TGTGCCAGCAGCTTAACGGGGCCCTTAAGGAATGAGCAGTTCTTC.

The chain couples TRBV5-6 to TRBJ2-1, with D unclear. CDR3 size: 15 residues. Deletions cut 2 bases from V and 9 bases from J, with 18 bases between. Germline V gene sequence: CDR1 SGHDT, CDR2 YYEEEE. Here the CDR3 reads CASSFAPSALLEQFF. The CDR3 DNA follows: TGTGCCAGCAGCTTTGCACCTAGTGCTTTGCTTGAGCAGTTCTTC.

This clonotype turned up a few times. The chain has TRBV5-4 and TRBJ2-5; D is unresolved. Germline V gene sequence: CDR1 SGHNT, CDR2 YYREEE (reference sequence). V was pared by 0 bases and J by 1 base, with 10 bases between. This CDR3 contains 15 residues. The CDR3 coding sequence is TGTGCCAGCAGCTTGGCCGGAATGGGCCAAGAGACCCAGTACTTC. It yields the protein CASSLAGMGQETQYF.

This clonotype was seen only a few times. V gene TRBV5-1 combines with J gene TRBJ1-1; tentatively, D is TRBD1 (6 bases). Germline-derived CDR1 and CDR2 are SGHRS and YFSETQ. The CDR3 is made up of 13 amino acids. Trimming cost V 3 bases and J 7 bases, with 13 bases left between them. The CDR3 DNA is TGCGCCAGCAGCTCGGATGGGGGCCTTGAAGCTTTCTTT. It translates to CASSSDGGLEAFF.

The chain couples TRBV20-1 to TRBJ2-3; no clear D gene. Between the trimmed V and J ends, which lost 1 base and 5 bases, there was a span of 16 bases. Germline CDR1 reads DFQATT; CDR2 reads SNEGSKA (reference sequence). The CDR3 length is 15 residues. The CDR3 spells CSARVGYRFGDTQYF. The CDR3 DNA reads TGCAGTGCTAGAGTGGGTTACAGATTTGGAGATACGCAGTATTTT.

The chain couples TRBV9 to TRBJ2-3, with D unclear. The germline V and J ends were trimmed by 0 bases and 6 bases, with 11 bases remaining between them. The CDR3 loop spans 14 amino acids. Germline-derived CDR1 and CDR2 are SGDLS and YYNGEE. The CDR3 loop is CASSVGLVRDTQYF. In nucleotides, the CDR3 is TGTGCCAGCAGCGTAGGCCTAGTAAGGGATACGCAGTATTTT.

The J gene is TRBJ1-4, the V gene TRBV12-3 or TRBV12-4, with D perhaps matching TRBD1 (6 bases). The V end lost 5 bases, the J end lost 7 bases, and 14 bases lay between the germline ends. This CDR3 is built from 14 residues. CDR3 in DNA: TGTGCCAGCAGTCTACGGGGGGGCGGTGAAAAACTGTTTTTT. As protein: CASSLRGGGEKLFF.